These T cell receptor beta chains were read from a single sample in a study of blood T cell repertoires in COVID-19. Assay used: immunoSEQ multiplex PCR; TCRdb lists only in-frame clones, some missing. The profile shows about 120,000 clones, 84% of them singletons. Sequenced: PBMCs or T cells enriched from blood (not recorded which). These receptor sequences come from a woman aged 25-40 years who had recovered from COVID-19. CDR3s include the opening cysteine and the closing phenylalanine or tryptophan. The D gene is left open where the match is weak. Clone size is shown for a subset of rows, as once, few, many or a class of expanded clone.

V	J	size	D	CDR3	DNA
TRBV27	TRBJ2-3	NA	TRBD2	CASSSLAGGPDTQYF	TGTGCCAGCAGTTCCTTAGCGGGAGGGCCAGATACGCAGTATTTT
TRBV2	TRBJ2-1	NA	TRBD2	CASKGLAGGSYNEQFF	TGTGCCAGCAAGGGACTAGCGGGTGGCTCCTACAATGAGCAGTTCTTC
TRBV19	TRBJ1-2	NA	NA	CASRRLAGEFVGYGYTF	TGTGCCAGTAGACGATTGGCGGGGGAGTTTGTTGGCTATGGCTACACCTTC
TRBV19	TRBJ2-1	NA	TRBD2	CASSRASGYYNEQFF	TGTGCCAGTAGTAGGGCTAGCGGTTACTACAATGAGCAGTTCTTC
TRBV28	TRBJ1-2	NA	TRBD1	CASRTPGTGGFGYGYTF	TGTGCCAGCAGAACCCCCGGGACAGGGGGCTTTGGATATGGCTACACCTTC
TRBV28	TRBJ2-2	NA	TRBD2	CASSLSGSYTGELFF	TGTGCCAGCAGTTTAAGCGGGAGTTACACCGGGGAGCTGTTTTTT
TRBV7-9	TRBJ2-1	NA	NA	CASSLLASSYNEQFF	TGTGCCAGCAGCTTATTAGCGAGCTCCTACAATGAGCAGTTCTTC
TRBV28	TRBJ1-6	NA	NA	CASSFRGTSPLHF	TGTGCCAGCAGTTTTCGGGGTACTTCACCCCTCCACTTT
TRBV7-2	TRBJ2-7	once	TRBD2	CASSLGTSGRRLGYEQYF	TGTGCCAGCAGCTTAGGAACTAGCGGGAGGCGGTTAGGCTACGAGCAGTACTTC
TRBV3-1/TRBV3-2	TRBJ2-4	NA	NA	CASTLNRGLGNICF	TGTGCCAGCACCCTTAATAGGGGACTCGGTAATATTTGCTTC
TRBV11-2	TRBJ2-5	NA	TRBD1	CASSLGTVPEETQYF	TGTGCCAGCAGCCTCGGGACAGTCCCCGAGGAGACCCAGTACTTC
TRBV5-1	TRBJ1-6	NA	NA	CASSPGGAQNSPLHF	TGCGCCAGCAGCCCCGGGGGGGCGCAGAATTCACCCCTCCACTTT
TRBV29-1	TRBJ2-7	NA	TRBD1	CSVRGTVYEQYF	TGCAGCGTTAGGGGGACAGTCTACGAGCAGTACTTC